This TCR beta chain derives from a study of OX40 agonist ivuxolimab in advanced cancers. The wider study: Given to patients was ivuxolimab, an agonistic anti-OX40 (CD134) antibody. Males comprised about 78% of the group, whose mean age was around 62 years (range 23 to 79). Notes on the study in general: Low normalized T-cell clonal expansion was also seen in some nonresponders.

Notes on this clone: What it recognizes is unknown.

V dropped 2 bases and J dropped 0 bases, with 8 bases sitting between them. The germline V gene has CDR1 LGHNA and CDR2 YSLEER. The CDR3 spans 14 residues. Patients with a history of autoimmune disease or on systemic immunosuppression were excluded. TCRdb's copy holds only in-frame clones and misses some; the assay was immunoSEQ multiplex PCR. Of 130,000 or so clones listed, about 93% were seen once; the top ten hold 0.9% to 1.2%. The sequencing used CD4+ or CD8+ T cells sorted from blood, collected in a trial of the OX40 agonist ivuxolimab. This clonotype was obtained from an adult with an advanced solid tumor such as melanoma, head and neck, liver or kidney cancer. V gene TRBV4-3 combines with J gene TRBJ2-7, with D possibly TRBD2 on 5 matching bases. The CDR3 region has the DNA TGCGCCAGCAGCCAACTGGGGAGCTCCTACGAGCAGTACTTC. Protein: CASSQLGSSYEQYF.